A selection of T cell receptor beta chains follows, all from one sample in a study of T cell changes during pregnancy in multiple sclerosis. Clones were read by immunoSEQ multiplex PCR, and TCRdb kept only the in-frame ones, dropping some. Of about 56,000 clones in the sample, about 89% were seen once. Source: peripheral blood, taken after pregnancy. The source is a female donor with multiple sclerosis, enrolled in a pregnancy study. Both conserved end residues are part of each CDR3. The D gene is left open where the match is weak. The size of a clone is reported for some rows only, either as once, few or many, or as a class for expanded clones.

j_call clone_size v_call d_call cdr3_nt cdr3_aa
TRBJ1-2 once TRBV7-9 TRBD1 TGTGCCAGCAGCTTAACAGGGGATTATGGCTACACCTTC CASSLTGDYGYTF
TRBJ2-1 - TRBV6-6 - TGTGCCAGCAGTTACGCGCGGGACTCCTACAATGAGCAGTTCTTC CASSYARDSYNEQFF
TRBJ1-1 - TRBV30 TRBD1 TGTGCCTTCCTCCCATTGGGCAGGGGGCCTACTGAAGCTTTCTTT CAFLPLGRGPTEAFF
TRBJ1-5 - TRBV15 - TGTGCCACCAGCAGAGATCTTGGGGGCCAGCCCCAGCATTTT CATSRDLGGQPQHF
TRBJ2-7 - TRBV6-1 TRBD2 TGTGCCAGCAGAGCCTCCGGGACTAACGAGCAGTACTTC CASRASGTNEQYF
TRBJ1-5 - TRBV2 TRBD1 TGTGCCAGCAGGTCCGGGACAGAAAATCAGCCCCAGCATTTT CASRSGTENQPQHF
TRBJ1-2 - TRBV5-6 TRBD1 TGTGCCAGCAGCTTTGGACAGGGTTGGGGCTACACCTTC CASSFGQGWGYTF
TRBJ2-3 - TRBV5-5 - TGTGCCAGCAGCCCAAGAGCAGGGTTCGACGATACGCAGTATTTT CASSPRAGFDDTQYF
TRBJ2-2 - TRBV27 - TGTGCCAGCAGGACGTTGACTAAAAGAAACACCGGGGAGCTGTTTTTT CASRTLTKRNTGELFF
TRBJ2-5 - TRBV13 TRBD2 TGTGCCAGCAGCCACCGGGGGGACTTCGAAGAGACCCAGTACTTC CASSHRGDFEETQYF
TRBJ2-2 - TRBV7-3 TRBD1 TGTGCCAGCAGCTTGGACAGGCAAGGCGGGGAGCTGTTTTTT CASSLDRQGGELFF
TRBJ1-6 - TRBV5-1 - TGCGCCAGCAGCTTGGGGCAGGTCGAAGATTCACCCCTCCACTTT CASSLGQVEDSPLHF
TRBJ2-1 - TRBV5-1 - TGCGCCAGCAGCTTGCTGACAGGCTACAATGAGCAGTTCTTC CASSLLTGYNEQFF
TRBJ2-4 - TRBV5-6 TRBD2 TGTGCCAGCAGCCGCCGGCTGAGTGGGGGGGTGCACTTC CASSRRLSGGVHF
TRBJ2-2 - TRBV10-1 - TGCGCCAGCAGTGACTCACAGCACCTAACCGGGGAGCTGTTTTTT CASSDSQHLTGELFF
TRBJ2-1 - TRBV7-7 TRBD1 TGTGCTAGCAGCTTAGACAGGGGAGGTGAGCAGTTCTTC CASSLDRGGEQFF
TRBJ1-5 - TRBV9 TRBD1 TGTGCCAGCAGCGTAGACGGGACAGGCAATCAGCCCCAGCATTTT CASSVDGTGNQPQHF
TRBJ1-2 - TRBV5-1 TRBD1 TGCGCCAGCAGCTTCACAGGGGGGGGCTATGGCTACACCTTC CASSFTGGGYGYTF
TRBJ2-5 - TRBV5-1 - TGCGCCAGCAGCCCCGCCTCGACTGCGGCGGGGGAGACCCAGTACTTC CASSPASTAAGETQYF
TRBJ2-3 - TRBV6-5 - TGTGCCAGCAGTGCACAGGGCAGAAGGACAGATACGCAGTATTTT CASSAQGRRTDTQYF
TRBJ2-5 - TRBV5-1 - TGCGCCAGCAGCCCATGGGGCCGGGCTGGGGGGGAGACCCAGTACTTC CASSPWGRAGGETQYF
TRBJ2-5 - TRBV7-2 - TGTGCCAGCAGCTACATATCCCCCCGGCAGGATAGCCAAGAGACCCAGTACTTC CASSYISPRQDSQETQYF
TRBJ2-7 once TRBV6-5 - TGTGCCAGCAGGGCGAGGGCGGGCTCCTACGAGCAGTACTTC CASRARAGSYEQYF
TRBJ2-2 - TRBV4-3 TRBD2 TGCGCCAGCAGCCCCGGGACTAGCTCGAACACCGGGGAGCTGTTTTTT CASSPGTSSNTGELFF
TRBJ2-1 - TRBV7-3 TRBD2 TGTGCCAGCAGCTTATTCGCGGGGGGGCTCCTTGGAGCAAGGAGGAATGAGCAGTTCTTC CASSLFAGGLLGARRNEQFF
TRBJ1-2 - TRBV9 TRBD1 TGTGCCAGCAGCCCGCAACAGGGGCGCTATGGCTACACCTTC CASSPQQGRYGYTF
TRBJ2-5 - TRBV28 - TGTGCCAGCAGTCCCCTGCGGGTTAAAGAGACCCAGTACTTC CASSPLRVKETQYF
TRBJ1-2 - TRBV19 TRBD1 TGTGCCAGTAGCCTCCCCCGGGACAGGGCAACCTGGAACTATGGCTACACCTTC CASSLPRDRATWNYGYTF
TRBJ2-3 - TRBV6-6 - TGTGCCAGCAGTTCCCAGGGACTTTTCACAGATACGCAGTATTTT CASSSQGLFTDTQYF
TRBJ2-5 - TRBV28 - TGTGCCAGCAGTCCCCTTTCGGAAGAGACCCAGTACTTC CASSPLSEETQYF
TRBJ2-7 - TRBV4-1 - TGCGCCAGCAGCCAAGAGGGCAAGTCCTACGAGCAGTACTTC CASSQEGKSYEQYF
TRBJ1-2 - TRBV2 - TGTGCCAGCCGATACCAGGGGTATAACTATGGCTACACCTTC CASRYQGYNYGYTF
TRBJ1-1 - TRBV15 TRBD1 TGTGCCACCAGCGGCCGGGACAGAACCGAAGCTTTCTTT CATSGRDRTEAFF